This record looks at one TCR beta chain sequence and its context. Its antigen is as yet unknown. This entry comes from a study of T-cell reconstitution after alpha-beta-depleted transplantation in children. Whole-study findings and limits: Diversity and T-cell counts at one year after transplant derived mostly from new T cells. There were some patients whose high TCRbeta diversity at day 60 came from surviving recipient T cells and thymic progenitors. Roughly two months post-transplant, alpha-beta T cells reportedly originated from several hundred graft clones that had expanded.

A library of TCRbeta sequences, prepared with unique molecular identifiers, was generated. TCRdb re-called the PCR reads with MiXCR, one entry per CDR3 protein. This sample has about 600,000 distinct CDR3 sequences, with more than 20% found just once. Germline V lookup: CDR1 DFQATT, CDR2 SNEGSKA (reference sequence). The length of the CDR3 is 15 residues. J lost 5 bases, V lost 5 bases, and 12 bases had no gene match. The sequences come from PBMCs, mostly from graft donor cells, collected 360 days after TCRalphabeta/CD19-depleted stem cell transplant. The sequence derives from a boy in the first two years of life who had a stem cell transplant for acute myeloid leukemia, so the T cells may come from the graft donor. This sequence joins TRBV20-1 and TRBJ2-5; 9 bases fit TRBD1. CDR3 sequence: CSAPPSQGARETQYF. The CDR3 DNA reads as TGCAGTGCTCCCCCTTCACAGGGGGCTCGGGAGACCCAGTACTTC.